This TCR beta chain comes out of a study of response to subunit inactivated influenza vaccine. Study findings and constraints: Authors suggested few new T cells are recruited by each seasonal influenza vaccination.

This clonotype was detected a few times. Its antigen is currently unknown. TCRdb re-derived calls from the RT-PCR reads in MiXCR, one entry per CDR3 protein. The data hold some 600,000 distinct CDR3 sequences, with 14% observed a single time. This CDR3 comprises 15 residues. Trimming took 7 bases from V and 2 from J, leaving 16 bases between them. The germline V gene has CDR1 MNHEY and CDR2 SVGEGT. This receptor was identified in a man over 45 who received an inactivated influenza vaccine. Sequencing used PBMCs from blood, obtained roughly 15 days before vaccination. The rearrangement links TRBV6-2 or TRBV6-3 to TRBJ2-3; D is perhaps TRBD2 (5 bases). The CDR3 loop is CASTTSEGHTDTQYF. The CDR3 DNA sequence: TGTGCCAGCACCACGTCCGAGGGTCACACAGATACGCAGTATTTT.